This T cell receptor beta chain was sequenced during a study of neoadjuvant anti-PD-1 for oral cavity cancer (dated by TCRdb to the early 2020s). Background on the whole study: Three to four biweekly doses of nivolumab at 3 mg/kg were mostly administered to patients before curative-intent surgical resection. A fourth nivolumab dose was given around day 43 to patients without progression, and definitive surgical resection was performed in those patients on days 50-56. Patients with complete response, partial response or stable disease by RECIST 1.1 were defined as responders, whereas patients with progression were defined as non-responders. The parent correlative cohort included some 13 patients, with an approximately 34% response rate. Results and caveats for the whole study, not just this receptor: After neoadjuvant nivolumab, T cell clonality (Gini index) in PBMCs was significantly higher in non-responders than in responders. Only a few patients per response group were included in the TCR analyses, and larger cohorts for validation were called for by the authors. Higher pretreatment blood TCRbeta clonality and lower post-treatment tumor TCRbeta clonality were correlated with higher pretreatment blood Treg/Th17 ratios.

V drops 3 bases and J drops 2 bases, leaving 8 bases in between. The CDR1 and CDR2 encoded by the germline V gene are SQVTM and ANQGSEA. The CDR3 runs 12 residues from the cysteine to the phenylalanine. Only CDR3 DNA is held: 36 bases, read in frame from base 1. With regard to this clone: No cognate antigen has been identified for it. No much larger clonotype is one base removed from it; base qualities were not supplied.

For deep sequencing, each PBMC sample was run in six replicates, with libraries mostly built from approximately 500 ng of input genomic DNA. TCRbeta libraries were prepared with the immunoSEQ hsTCRbeta kit according to the manufacturer's instructions. Sequencing of the completed libraries took place using an Illumina NovaSeq 6000 S4 flow cell after they had been pooled to 2.5 to 3.5 nM. From the authors' description of their analysis: The immunoSEQ Analyzer handled quality control and preprocessing of the raw data. The analysis was restricted to productive rearrangements, with each unique CDR3 amino acid sequence defining a clonotype. Repertoire clonality was estimated as the Gini-Simpson index, which was calculated using the R package tcR. Student's t test was used to compare Gini indices, while Pearson correlation assessed associations with tumor size change. This immuneACCESS table, as held by TCRdb, lists in-frame sequences with V and J called but not all clones. Of the missing ones, under half trace to an unresolved V gene in checked studies; the others have no known cause. V, J and clone size are taken as reported in that table, and D and trimming were inferred from the DNA itself. The sample table lists some 13,000 clones, roughly 79% of them with a count of one. Together, the top ten hold about 3% of the sample.

The time point label of this sample denotes: after neoadjuvant nivolumab, at surgical resection. Patients were newly diagnosed with stage II-IVA oral cavity squamous cell carcinoma and had received no prior systemic or radiation treatment. The cohort was composed of patients with HPV-negative, locally advanced oral cavity squamous cell carcinoma. Peripheral blood mononuclear cells were analyzed directly, without maintenance or expansion in culture. The samples were obtained from a longitudinal correlative study of a single-arm phase II trial testing neoadjuvant nivolumab in oral cavity squamous cell carcinoma. Subject-matched pre- and post-treatment PBMCs and tumors from three responders and three non-responders underwent genomic DNA-based TCRbeta sequencing. Peripheral blood mononuclear cells were collected before nivolumab treatment and were collected again after treatment, at the time of surgery. The Maxwell RSC DNA from Cells kit was used to extract genomic DNA from PBMCs.

The input for sequencing was PBMCs, taken after nivolumab (anti-PD-1) treatment. Recombination joined TRBV29-1 with TRBJ2-7; the D gene remains uncertain. This clonotype originated in a person aged 35 to 85 with oral cavity squamous cell carcinoma. The CDR3 reads as follows: CSVEGGTYEQYF. The DNA sequence is given as TGCAGCGTTGAGGGCGGAACCTACGAGCAGTACTTC.